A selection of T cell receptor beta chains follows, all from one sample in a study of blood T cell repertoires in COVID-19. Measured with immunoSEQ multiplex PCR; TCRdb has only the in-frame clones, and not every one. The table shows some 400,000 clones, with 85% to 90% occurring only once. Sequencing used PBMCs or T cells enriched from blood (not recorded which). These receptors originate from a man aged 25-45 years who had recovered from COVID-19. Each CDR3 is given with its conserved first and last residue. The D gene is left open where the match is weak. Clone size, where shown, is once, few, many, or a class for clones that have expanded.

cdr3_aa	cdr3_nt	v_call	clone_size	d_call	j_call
CSVDGLAGTETQYF	TGCAGCGTGGACGGGTTAGCGGGAACAGAGACCCAGTACTTC	TRBV29-1	-	TRBD2	TRBJ2-5
CASRTVRAQPQHF	TGTGCCAGCAGAACGGTCAGGGCACAGCCCCAGCATTTT	TRBV28	-	-	TRBJ1-5
CASSLRPGQANEKLFF	TGTGCCAGCAGTCTTCGTCCGGGACAGGCTAATGAAAAACTGTTTTTT	TRBV2	-	TRBD1	TRBJ1-4
CATSRGGGGSGELFF	TGTGCCACCAGCCGAGGGGGAGGAGGTTCCGGGGAGCTGTTTTTT	TRBV15	-	-	TRBJ2-2
CASSLGAWDFYPGYTF	TGTGCCAGCAGTTTGGGTGCATGGGACTTCTACCCTGGCTACACCTTC	TRBV28	-	-	TRBJ1-2
CASSKIGSDAGQPQHF	TGTGCCAGCAGCAAAATTGGTTCAGATGCAGGGCAGCCCCAGCATTTT	TRBV21-1	-	-	TRBJ1-5
CAISELPGGTEAFF	TGTGCCATCAGTGAACTACCCGGCGGCACTGAAGCTTTCTTT	TRBV10-3	-	-	TRBJ1-1
CASSSKTGGAHGYTF	TGTGCCAGCAGCTCAAAAACAGGGGGCGCCCATGGCTACACCTTC	TRBV5-4	-	TRBD1	TRBJ1-2
CASSSSYSNQPQHF	TGTGCCAGCAGTTCCAGTTATAGCAATCAGCCCCAGCATTTT	TRBV27	-	-	TRBJ1-5
CASSLVGAQVNEQFF	TGCGCCAGCAGCTTGGTGGGGGCCCAAGTTAATGAGCAGTTCTTC	TRBV5-1	-	-	TRBJ2-1
CASSFSGSYEQYF	TGTGCCAGCAGTTTCTCGGGGTCCTACGAGCAGTACTTC	TRBV27	once	-	TRBJ2-7
CASSLLGTKAGGGEQFF	TGCGCCAGCAGCTTGTTAGGGACTAAGGCGGGAGGAGGTGAGCAGTTCTTC	TRBV5-1	-	TRBD2	TRBJ2-1
CASSSNYEQYF	TGTGCCAGCAGTTCCAACTACGAGCAGTACTTC	TRBV12-3/TRBV12-4	-	-	TRBJ2-7
CASSGTSDTWAYEQYF	TGTGCCAGCAGCGGGACTAGCGATACTTGGGCCTACGAGCAGTACTTC	TRBV7-9	-	TRBD2	TRBJ2-7
CAITPGFNYGYTF	TGTGCCATCACCCCGGGGTTTAACTATGGCTACACCTTC	TRBV10-3	-	-	TRBJ1-2
CSAGSSYEQYF	TGCAGCGCTGGGAGCTCCTACGAGCAGTACTTC	TRBV29-1	once	-	TRBJ2-7
CASSLGTTASNTGELFF	TGTGCCAGCAGCTTAGGGACTACGGCATCTAACACCGGGGAGCTGTTTTTT	TRBV7-9	-	-	TRBJ2-2
CSVGDRAGGADTQYF	TGCAGCGTTGGGGACCGGGCGGGAGGCGCAGATACGCAGTATTTT	TRBV29-1	-	TRBD2	TRBJ2-3
CASSPGLTLLEQFF	TGTGCCAGCAGCCCGGGACTCACCCTCCTAGAGCAGTTCTTC	TRBV2	once	-	TRBJ2-1
CASSSVGRLLNTEAFF	TGTGCCAGCAGCTCCGTAGGGAGATTGTTGAACACTGAAGCTTTCTTT	TRBV5-4	-	-	TRBJ1-1
CASGDRGLSNQPQHF	TGTGCCAGCGGAGACAGGGGTCTTAGCAATCAGCCCCAGCATTTT	TRBV28	-	TRBD1	TRBJ1-5
CASSLSRGLGEKLFF	TGCGCCAGCAGCTTAAGCAGGGGGCTTGGTGAAAAACTGTTTTTT	TRBV5-1	-	TRBD1	TRBJ1-4
CASSLPDRGGGEQFF	TGTGCCAGCAGCCTGCCCGACAGGGGAGGTGGGGAGCAGTTCTTC	TRBV5-6	-	TRBD1	TRBJ2-1
CATTPLGRGLWENEQFF	TGTGCCACCACCCCCCTGGGCAGGGGGTTGTGGGAAAATGAGCAGTTCTTC	TRBV11-3	-	TRBD1	TRBJ2-1
CASSSVADGTQYF	TGTGCCAGCAGCTCGGTAGCGGACGGGACCCAGTACTTC	TRBV7-7	-	-	TRBJ2-5
CASSEGALYEQYF	TGTGCCAGCAGTGAAGGGGCCCTCTACGAGCAGTACTTC	TRBV6-1	once	-	TRBJ2-7
CASSPGGRTSYNEQFF	TGTGCCAGCAGTCCGGGGGGGCGAACCTCCTACAATGAGCAGTTCTTC	TRBV28	-	TRBD2	TRBJ2-1
CSVGSTARVEQYF	TGCAGCGTGGGATCGACAGCCCGGGTGGAGCAGTACTTC	TRBV29-1	-	-	TRBJ2-7
CASSIGGTYGYTF	TGTGCCAGTAGTATTGGGGGGACCTATGGCTACACCTTC	TRBV19	-	-	TRBJ1-2
CASSGGQGFEKLFF	TGTGCCAGTAGTGGGGGACAGGGTTTCGAAAAACTGTTTTTT	TRBV19	-	TRBD1	TRBJ1-4
CASSARLSVGELFF	TGTGCCAGCAGCGCTAGATTGTCGGTCGGGGAGCTGTTTTTT	TRBV6-6	-	-	TRBJ2-2
CASSPGTSNNEQFF	TGTGCCAGCAGCCCAGGGACTTCAAACAATGAGCAGTTCTTC	TRBV7-3	-	-	TRBJ2-1
CASRQGMSSYNSPLHF	TGTGCCAGCAGGCAGGGGATGAGCTCCTATAATTCACCCCTCCACTTT	TRBV28	-	-	TRBJ1-6
CASSDQGTYGYTF	TGTGCCAGCAGTGATCAGGGCACCTATGGCTACACCTTC	TRBV2	-	-	TRBJ1-2
CASSPGYNEQFF	TGTGCCAGCAGTCCAGGGTACAATGAGCAGTTCTTC	TRBV6-5	-	-	TRBJ2-1
CASSSTSGRTNEQFF	TGTGCCAGCAGCTCAACTAGCGGGAGGACGAATGAGCAGTTCTTC	TRBV7-3	-	TRBD2	TRBJ2-1
CASSPRQGGGGTEAFF	TGTGCCAGCAGCCCCCGACAGGGAGGTGGGGGCACTGAAGCTTTCTTT	TRBV4-2	-	TRBD1	TRBJ1-1
CASRVDRVTGTEAFF	TGTGCCAGCAGGGTAGACAGGGTGACGGGGACTGAAGCTTTCTTT	TRBV2	-	TRBD1	TRBJ1-1
CASSQDVNRFQPQHF	TGCGCCAGCAGCCAAGATGTTAATCGGTTTCAGCCCCAGCATTTT	TRBV4-1	-	-	TRBJ1-5
CASSLREDPYNEQFF	TGCGCCAGCAGCTTGCGGGAGGACCCCTACAATGAGCAGTTCTTC	TRBV4-1	-	TRBD2	TRBJ2-1
CASSPGLAALNEQFF	TGCGCCAGCAGCCCGGGACTAGCAGCGCTCAATGAGCAGTTCTTC	TRBV10-1	few	TRBD2	TRBJ2-1
CASSIDHGEVEQFF	TGTGCCAGTAGTATAGATCACGGTGAGGTTGAGCAGTTCTTC	TRBV19	-	-	TRBJ2-1
CASSGTGVSNQPQHF	TGTGCCAGCAGTGGAACAGGGGTATCCAATCAGCCCCAGCATTTT	TRBV6-2/TRBV6-3	-	TRBD1	TRBJ1-5
CASSATGLAGGPGDTQYF	TGCGCCAGCAGCGCCACGGGACTAGCGGGAGGTCCGGGGGATACGCAGTATTTT	TRBV10-1	-	TRBD2	TRBJ2-3
CASRAAGASTEAFF	TGTGCCAGCAGGGCGGCGGGCGCATCCACTGAAGCTTTCTTT	TRBV6-5	-	-	TRBJ1-1
CASSSSTGGSYGYTF	TGCGCCAGCAGCTCCTCGACAGGGGGTAGCTATGGCTACACCTTC	TRBV5-1	-	TRBD1	TRBJ1-2
CASSPVGTGSYEQYF	TGTGCCAGCAGTCCGGTGGGGACAGGGAGCTACGAGCAGTACTTC	TRBV27	-	TRBD1	TRBJ2-7
CASSRGTQTYNEQFF	TGTGCCAGCAGCCGGGGGACCCAAACCTACAATGAGCAGTTCTTC	TRBV11-2	-	-	TRBJ2-1
CASGFSPSLVAGIKETQYF	TGTGCTAGTGGTTTCTCCCCGTCTTTGGTAGCGGGAATAAAAGAGACCCAGTACTTC	TRBV12-5	once	TRBD2	TRBJ2-5
CASSRLAGRTDTQYF	TGTGCCAGCAGCAGACTAGCGGGGCGCACAGATACGCAGTATTTT	TRBV6-2/TRBV6-3	-	TRBD2	TRBJ2-3
CASEDSSYEQYF	TGTGCCTCGGAGGATTCCTCCTACGAGCAGTACTTC	TRBV19	once	-	TRBJ2-7
CASTQGGEKLFF	TGTGCCAGCACACAGGGCGGTGAAAAACTGTTTTTT	TRBV3-1/TRBV3-2	-	-	TRBJ1-4
CASRQGLAGGPRHEQYF	TGTGCCAGCAGACAAGGACTAGCGGGAGGGCCCCGGCACGAGCAGTACTTC	TRBV3-1/TRBV3-2	-	TRBD2	TRBJ2-7
CASSKMVEVNTEAFF	TGTGCCAGCTCAAAAATGGTGGAGGTGAACACTGAAGCTTTCTTT	TRBV18	-	-	TRBJ1-1